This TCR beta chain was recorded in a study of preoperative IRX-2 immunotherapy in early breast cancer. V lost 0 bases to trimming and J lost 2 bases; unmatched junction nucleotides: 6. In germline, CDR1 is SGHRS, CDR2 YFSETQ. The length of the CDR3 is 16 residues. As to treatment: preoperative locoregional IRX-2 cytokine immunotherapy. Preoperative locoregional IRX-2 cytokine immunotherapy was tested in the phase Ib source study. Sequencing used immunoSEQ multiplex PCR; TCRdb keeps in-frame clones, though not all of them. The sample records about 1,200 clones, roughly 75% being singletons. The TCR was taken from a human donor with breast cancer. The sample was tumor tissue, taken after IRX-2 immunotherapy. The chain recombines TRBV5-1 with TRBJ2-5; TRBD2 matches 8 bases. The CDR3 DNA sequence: TGCGCCAGCAGCTTGGCCGGGTCTAGCGGGCAAGAGACCCAGTACTTC. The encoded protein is CASSLAGSSGQETQYF. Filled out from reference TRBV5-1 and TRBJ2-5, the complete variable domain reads KAGVTQTPRYLIKTRGQQVTLSCSPISGHRSVSWYQQTPGQGLQFLFEYFSETQRNKGNFPGRFSGRQFSNSRSEMNVSTLELGDSALYLCASSLAGSSGQETQYFGPGTRLLVL.